This T cell receptor (beta chain) is from a study of T cell responses to AZD1222 COVID-19 vaccine. Study outcomes and limitations: Recipients of two AZD1222 doses showed rising Spike-specific TCR breadth and depth. Repertoire collection took place solely once the T cell response had peaked. At baseline, seropositivity was found in only six or seven AZD1222 recipients.

Clones were read by immunoSEQ multiplex PCR, and TCRdb kept only the in-frame ones, dropping some. The profile covers 70,000 to 90,000 clones, with approximately 80% appearing a single time and 20% to 25% taken by the ten largest. Concerning this clone itself: Its antigen is as yet unknown.

Trimming stripped 2 bases from V and 4 bases from J, with 11 bases between. Germline values: CDR1 SEHNR, CDR2 FQNEAQ (reference sequence). CDR3 size: 15 residues. This chain connects TRBV7-9 to TRBJ2-2, with D perhaps TRBD1 or TRBD2 (5 bases each). The starting material was peripheral blood, obtained on day 0 of AZD1222 vaccination. This sequence was found in an adult in good health. Here the CDR3 reads CASSLSQRGTGELFF. The CDR3, as DNA: TGTGCCAGCAGCTTAAGTCAGAGGGGCACCGGGGAGCTGTTTTTT.